Following are 22 T cell receptor beta chains from one sample sequenced in a study of blood T cell repertoires in COVID-19. Assay: immunoSEQ multiplex PCR; the TCRdb copy retains only in-frame clones and omits some. The sample shows 200,000 to 250,000 clones, just over 85% of them seen only once. Sequencing input: peripheral blood. The receptors here all came from an elderly man with acute or convalescent COVID-19.

The chain employs TRBV27 and TRBJ2-7; 9 positions agree with TRBD1. This CDR3 has 14 amino acids. The V and J ends lost 6 bases and 5 bases, in that order; junction bases with no gene match: 8. Germline CDR1 is MNHEY and CDR2 is SMNVEV (reference sequence). This CDR3 is CASSLRGQGHEQYF. Written as DNA, the CDR3 is TGTGCCAGCAGCCTCAGGGGACAGGGACACGAGCAGTACTTC.

In regard to this clone: Other DNA sequences in this specimen translate into the identical CDR3. CDR3 coding DNA: TGTGCCAGCAGTCTGCAGGGGAATCAGCCCCAGCATTTT. It translates to CASSLQGNQPQHF. The J gene is TRBJ1-5, the V gene TRBV12-3 or TRBV12-4; a weak D match, TRBD1 (6 bases). The ends were cut back, 5 bases at V and 4 bases at J, with 9 bases in the middle. This CDR3 region has 13 residues.

The V and J genes are TRBV9 and TRBJ2-7; D unresolved. Trimming removed 0 bases at V and 6 bases at J, with 13 bases between. CDR3 length equals 14 residues. Germline V gene data show CDR1 as SGDLS and CDR2 as YYNGEE. CDR3 in amino acids: CASSVAPYPSEQYF. CDR3 nucleotide sequence: TGTGCCAGCAGCGTAGCGCCCTACCCGAGCGAGCAGTACTTC. Combining the CDR3 with reference TRBV9 and TRBJ2-7 gives the whole variable domain DSGVTQTPKHLITATGQRVTLRCSPRSGDLSVYWYQQSLDQGLQFLIQYYNGEERAKGNILERFSAQQFPDLHSELNLSSLELGDSALYFCASSVAPYPSEQYFGPGTRLTVT.

Only a few counts were recorded for this clone. The chain joins TRBV7-2 to TRBJ2-1, with TRBD2 matching 12 bases. The germline V gene has CDR1 SGHTA and CDR2 FQGNSA. The V and J ends lost 0 bases and 7 bases, in that order; junction bases with no gene match: 7. This CDR3 contains 17 residues. The CDR3 bases are TGTGCCAGCAGCTTAGCGGCTAGCGGGGGGGCTCTGAATGAGCAGTTCTTC. It codes for CASSLAASGGALNEQFF.

The rearrangement joins TRBV6-6 to TRBJ2-1; TRBD2 matches 7 bases. The ends lost 6 bases at V and 7 bases at J; junction bases unmatched: 3. The CDR3 totals 12 residues. CDR1 is MNHNY, CDR2 SVGAGI, per germline (reference sequence). The CDR3 loop reads CASSWGGNEQFF. In DNA form, the CDR3 reads TGTGCCAGCAGCTGGGGAGGGAATGAGCAGTTCTTC.

The chain uses TRBV6-5 and TRBJ1-2, with D uncertain. This CDR3 is 15 amino acids long. CDR1 MNHEY and CDR2 SVGAGI come from the germline V gene. Trimming stripped 2 bases from V and 2 bases from J, with 12 bases between. As DNA, the CDR3 is TGTGCCAGCAGTTACCAACAGTCTATAAACTATGGCTACACCTTC. Its protein product is CASSYQQSINYGYTF.

CDR3 sequence reads: CASSPKKGRGLETQYF. CDR3 DNA: TGTGCCAGCAGCCCCAAGAAGGGCCGGGGGTTAGAGACCCAGTACTTC. This chain links TRBV7-9 with TRBJ2-5, with TRBD2 as a possible D gene (6 bases). This CDR3 comprises 16 residues. V was pared by 5 bases and J by 4 bases, with 20 bases between. Per the germline V gene, CDR1 is SEHNR and CDR2 is FQNEAQ (reference sequence).

The chain joins TRBV5-5 to TRBJ2-2; D possibly corresponds to TRBD2 (5 bases). Trimming removed 5 bases at V and 3 bases at J, with 14 bases between. The CDR3 spans 15 residues. CDR1 is SGHKS, CDR2 YYEKEE, per germline (reference sequence). Written as DNA, the CDR3 is TGTGCCAGCAGTTTTCAGACGCGGGACACCGGGGAGCTGTTTTTT. Residues: CASSFQTRDTGELFF.

The chain carries TRBV7-8 and TRBJ2-1; TRBD2 aligns across 7 bases. Looked up from germline, CDR1 is SGHVS and CDR2 is FQNEAQ. The CDR3 sequence is 15 residues long. The J segment lost 5 bases and the V segment lost 3 bases, leaving 7 bases of the junction unmatched. The CDR3 DNA is TGTGCCAGCAGCTTTAGCGGGCCCCTTAACAATGAGCAGTTCTTC. Translation gives CASSFSGPLNNEQFF.

The J gene is TRBJ2-1, the V gene TRBV12-3 or TRBV12-4; no clear D gene. The ends were cut back, 5 bases at V and 0 bases at J, with 5 bases in the middle. This CDR3 region has 13 residues. CDR3 loop: CASSRYSYNEQFF. The CDR3 DNA sequence: TGTGCCAGCAGTCGTTACTCCTACAATGAGCAGTTCTTC.

The V call is TRBV14, the J call TRBJ2-3, with 12 bases fitting TRBD2. The J segment lost 1 base and the V segment lost 4 bases, leaving 3 bases of the junction unmatched. This CDR3 contains 16 residues. In germline, CDR1 is SGHDN, CDR2 FVKESK. The CDR3 is CASSRRLAGGTDTQYF. CDR3 sequence (DNA): TGTGCCAGCAGCCGCCGACTAGCGGGGGGCACAGATACGCAGTATTTT.

This clone was seen a handful of times. The chain uses TRBV5-4 and TRBJ1-2; TRBD1 aligns across 10 bases. The CDR3 consists of 15 residues. Germline V gene lookup returns CDR1 SGHNT and CDR2 YYREEE (reference sequence). Unmatched junction bases numbered 5, after V lost 2 bases and J lost 4 bases. The CDR3 loop is CASSFDRGQTYGYTF. CDR3 coding DNA: TGTGCCAGCAGCTTCGACAGGGGGCAAACCTATGGCTACACCTTC. Full variable domain (remainder filled in from reference TRBV5-4 and TRBJ1-2): ETGVTQSPTHLIKTRGQQVTLRCSSQSGHNTVSWYQQALGQGPQFIFQYYREEENGRGNFPPRFSGLQFPNYSSELNVNALELDDSALYLCASSFDRGQTYGYTFGSGTRLTVV.

CDR3: CASSEGSYSNQPQHF. The CDR3 DNA reads as TGTGCCAGCAGTGAAGGGTCCTATAGCAATCAGCCCCAGCATTTT. V gene TRBV6-1 combines with J gene TRBJ1-5; no firm D call. This CDR3 comprises 15 residues. Per the germline V gene, CDR1 is MNHNS and CDR2 is SASEGT. V lost 1 base to trimming and J lost 0 bases, with 7 bases between them.

The chain recombines TRBV10-1 with TRBJ1-5; 9 bases line up with TRBD1. Germline V CDR1 and CDR2: WNHNN, SYGVQD (reference sequence). The CDR3 has 15 amino acids. With 6 bases clipped from V and 4 bases from J, the junction kept 7 bases outside the gene matches. The CDR3 reads CASRFDRGGNQPQHF. In DNA form, the CDR3 reads TGCGCCAGCAGATTTGACAGGGGGGGTAATCAGCCCCAGCATTTT.

V gene TRBV20-1 combines with J gene TRBJ2-7; 10 nucleotides line up with TRBD2. This CDR3 region has 17 residues. The J segment lost 0 bases and the V segment lost 3 bases, leaving 11 bases of the junction unmatched. The V gene's germline CDR1 is DFQATT and CDR2 SNEGSKA (reference sequence). This chain's CDR3 is CSASLLVAGGLSYEQYF. In DNA, the CDR3 is TGCAGTGCTAGTCTGTTGGTAGCGGGGGGCCTCTCCTACGAGCAGTACTTC.

V usage is TRBV6-5 and J usage is TRBJ1-2, with a possible D match to TRBD1 (6 bases). CDR3 length equals 15 residues. Germline-derived CDR1 and CDR2 are MNHEY and SVGAGI. Between the trimmed V and J ends, which lost 2 bases and 4 bases, there was a span of 14 bases. The CDR3 DNA sequence: TGTGCCAGCAGTTACGGGACATCCTCGGGCTATGGCTACACCTTC. Amino acids: CASSYGTSSGYGYTF.

The chain carries TRBV6-2 or TRBV6-3 and TRBJ2-1, with 10 bases fitting TRBD1. In germline, CDR1 is MNHEY, CDR2 SVGEGT. The length of the CDR3 is 15 residues. V was clipped by 5 bases and J by 4 bases; unmatched bases: 5. CDR3: CASSPDRGLYNEQFF. The CDR3 region has the DNA TGTGCCAGCAGTCCGGACAGGGGGTTATACAATGAGCAGTTCTTC.

The rearrangement links TRBV19 to TRBJ2-7; TRBD1 matches at 8 bases. There are 14 residues in the CDR3. The V gene's germline CDR1 is LNHDA and CDR2 SQIVND (reference sequence). The ends lost 7 bases at V and 5 bases at J; junction bases unmatched: 10. The CDR3 DNA reads as TGTGCCAGTAACAGTGACAGGGGCCGAGACGAGCAGTACTTC. Its translation: CASNSDRGRDEQYF.

The chain links TRBV2 to TRBJ2-4, with D perhaps matching TRBD2 (6 bases). CDR1 SNHLY and CDR2 FYNNEI come from the germline V gene. The CDR3 contains 11 residues. V was trimmed by 6 bases and J by 8 bases, leaving 8 bases between them. The CDR3 DNA is TGTGCCAGCAGGCGGGGTTACATTCAGTACTTC. It encodes CASRRGYIQYF. The full variable domain, rest sourced from reference TRBV2 and TRBJ2-4, is EPEVTQTPSHQVTQMGQEVILRCVPISNHLYFYWYRQILGQKVEFLVSFYNNEISEKSEIFDDQFSVERPDGSNFTLKIRSTKLEDSAMYFCASRRGYIQYFGAGTRLSVL.

The V gene is TRBV19, the J gene TRBJ1-2; D is uncertain. V lost 5 bases and J lost 4, with 11 bases in between. The CDR3 sequence is 13 residues long. Germline values: CDR1 LNHDA, CDR2 SQIVND (reference sequence). CDR3 in amino acids: CASSGQVAYGYTF. The CDR3 DNA is TGTGCCAGTAGTGGGCAGGTCGCCTATGGCTACACCTTC.

The V and J genes are TRBV5-5 and TRBJ1-5; 9 bases fit TRBD1. CDR1 is SGHKS, CDR2 YYEKEE, per germline (reference sequence). The CDR3 contains 18 residues. Trimming at V came to 1 base and at J to 3 bases, leaving 11 bases not matched to a gene. This CDR3 is CASSLRVGTGRFNQPQHF. CDR3 nucleotides: TGTGCCAGCAGCTTGCGGGTTGGGACAGGGCGATTCAATCAGCCCCAGCATTTT.

This chain links TRBV6-1 with TRBJ1-5; 10 nucleotides align to TRBD1. The germline gives CDR1 MNHNS, CDR2 SASEGT. There are 16 residues in the CDR3. V lost 3 bases and J lost 2; bases outside the gene matches: 4. The CDR3 DNA is TGTGCCAGCAGTGATCGGGACAGGGGAGGCAATCAGCCCCAGCATTTT. Amino acid sequence: CASSDRDRGGNQPQHF.